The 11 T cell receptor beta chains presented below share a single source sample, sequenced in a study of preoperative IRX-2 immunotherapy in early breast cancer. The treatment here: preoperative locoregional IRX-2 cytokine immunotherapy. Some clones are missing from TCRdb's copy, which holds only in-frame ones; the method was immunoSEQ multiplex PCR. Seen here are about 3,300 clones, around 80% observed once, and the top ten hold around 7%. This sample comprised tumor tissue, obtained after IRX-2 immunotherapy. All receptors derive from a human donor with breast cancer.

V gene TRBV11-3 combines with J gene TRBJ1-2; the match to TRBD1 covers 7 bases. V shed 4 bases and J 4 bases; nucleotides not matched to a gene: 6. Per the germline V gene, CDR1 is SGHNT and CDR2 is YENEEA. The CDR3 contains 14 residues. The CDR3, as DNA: TGTGCCAGCAGCTCGCAGGGGGATATCTATGGCTACACCTTC. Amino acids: CASSSQGDIYGYTF.

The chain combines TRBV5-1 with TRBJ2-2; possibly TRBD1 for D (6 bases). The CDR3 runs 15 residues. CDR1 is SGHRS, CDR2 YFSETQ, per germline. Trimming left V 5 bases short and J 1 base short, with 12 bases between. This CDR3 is CASSLGGLNTGELFF. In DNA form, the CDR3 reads TGCGCCAGCAGTTTAGGGGGTCTGAACACCGGGGAGCTGTTTTTT.

The CDR3 sequence: CASSLSRGGNTIYF. The CDR3 coding sequence is TGTGCCAGCAGTTTGTCCAGGGGGGGAAACACCATATATTTT. The V gene is TRBV28, the J gene TRBJ1-3; 7 nucleotides align to TRBD1. The CDR3 extends over 14 amino acids. With 3 bases clipped from V and 4 bases from J, the junction kept 3 bases outside the gene matches. Per germline, CDR1 MDHEN and CDR2 SYDVKM. Full variable domain (remainder filled in from reference TRBV28 and TRBJ1-3): DVKVTQSSRYLVKRTGEKVFLECVQDMDHENMFWYRQDPGLGLRLIYFSYDVKMKEKGDIPEGYSVSREKKERFSLILESASTNQTSMYLCASSLSRGGNTIYFGEGSWLTVV.

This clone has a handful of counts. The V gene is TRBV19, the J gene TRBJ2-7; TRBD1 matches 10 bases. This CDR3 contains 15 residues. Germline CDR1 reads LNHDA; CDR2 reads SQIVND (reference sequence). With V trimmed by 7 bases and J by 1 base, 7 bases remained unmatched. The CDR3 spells CASKGGQGSSYEQYF. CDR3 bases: TGTGCCAGTAAGGGGGGACAGGGGTCTTCCTACGAGCAGTACTTC. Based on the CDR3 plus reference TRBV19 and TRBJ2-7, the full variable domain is DGGITQSPKYLFRKEGQNVTLSCEQNLNHDAMYWYRQDPGQGLRLIYYSQIVNDFQKGDIAEGYSVSREKKESFPLTVTSAQKNPTAFYLCASKGGQGSSYEQYFGPGTRLTVT.

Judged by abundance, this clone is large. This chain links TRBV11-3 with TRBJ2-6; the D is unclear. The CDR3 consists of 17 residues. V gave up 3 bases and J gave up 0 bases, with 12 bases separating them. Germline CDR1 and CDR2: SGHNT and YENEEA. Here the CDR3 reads CASSFSGPHSGANVLTF. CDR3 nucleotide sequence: TGTGCCAGCAGCTTCTCCGGGCCCCACTCTGGGGCCAACGTCCTGACTTTC.

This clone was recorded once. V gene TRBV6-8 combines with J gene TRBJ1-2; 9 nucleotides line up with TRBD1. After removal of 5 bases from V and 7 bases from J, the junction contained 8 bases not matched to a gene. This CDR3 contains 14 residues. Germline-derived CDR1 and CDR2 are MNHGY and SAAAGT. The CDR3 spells CASSIQGASSGYTF. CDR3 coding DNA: TGTGCCAGCAGTATACAGGGGGCGAGCTCTGGCTACACCTTC.

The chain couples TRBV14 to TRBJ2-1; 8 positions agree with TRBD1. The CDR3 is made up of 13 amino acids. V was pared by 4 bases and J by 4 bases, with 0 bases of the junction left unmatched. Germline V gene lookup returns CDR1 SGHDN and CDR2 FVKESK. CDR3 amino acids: CASSRDRYNEQFF. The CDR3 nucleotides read TGTGCCAGCAGCCGGGACAGGTACAATGAGCAGTTCTTC.

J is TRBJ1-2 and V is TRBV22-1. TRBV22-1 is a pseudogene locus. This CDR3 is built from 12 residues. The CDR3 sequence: CASSSPNYGYTF. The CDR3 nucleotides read TGTGCCAGCAGTTCACCTAACTATGGCTACACCTTC.

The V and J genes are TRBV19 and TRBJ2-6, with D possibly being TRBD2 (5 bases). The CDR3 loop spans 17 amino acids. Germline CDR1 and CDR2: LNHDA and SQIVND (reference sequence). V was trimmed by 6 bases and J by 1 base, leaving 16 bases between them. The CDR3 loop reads CASSSQIGVSGANVLTF. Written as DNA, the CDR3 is TGTGCCAGTAGCTCGCAAATCGGGGTGTCTGGGGCCAACGTCCTGACTTTC. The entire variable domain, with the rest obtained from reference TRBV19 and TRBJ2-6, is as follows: DGGITQSPKYLFRKEGQNVTLSCEQNLNHDAMYWYRQDPGQGLRLIYYSQIVNDFQKGDIAEGYSVSREKKESFPLTVTSAQKNPTAFYLCASSSQIGVSGANVLTFGAGSRLTVL.

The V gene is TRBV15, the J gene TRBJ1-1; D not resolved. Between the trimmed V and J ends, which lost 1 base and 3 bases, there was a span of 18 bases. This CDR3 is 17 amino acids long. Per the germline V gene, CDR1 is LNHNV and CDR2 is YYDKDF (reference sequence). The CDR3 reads CATSRGSVGGSDTEAFF. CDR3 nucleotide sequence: TGTGCCACCAGCAGAGGCAGTGTGGGTGGTTCTGACACTGAAGCTTTCTTT.

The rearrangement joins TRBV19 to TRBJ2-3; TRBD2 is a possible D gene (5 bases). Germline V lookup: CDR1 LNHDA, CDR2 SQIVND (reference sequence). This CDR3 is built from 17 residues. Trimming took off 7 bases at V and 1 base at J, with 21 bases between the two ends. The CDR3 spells CASTQTRVATRTDTQYF. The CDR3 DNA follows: TGTGCCAGTACCCAGACCCGGGTAGCGACTCGCACAGATACGCAGTATTTT.